A single sample is the source of the 28 T cell receptor beta chains below, sequenced in a study of shared clonotypes between healthy human individuals (dated by TCRdb to 2018 to 2020). The method was the immunoSEQ multiplex PCR assay. TCRdb provides this immuneACCESS table in a form limited to in-frame rearrangements. Some clones are lacking; in checked studies, under half of them reflect an unresolved V gene, and why the rest are absent is not known. In this sample the table shows about 2,500,000 clones, around nine tenths of which occur a single time. Under 0.15% of the sample belongs to the ten largest clones. Material: naive CD4+ T cells sorted from blood. The meaning of the sample's cell subset or site label: CD45RA+ positively selected. These TCRs come from a young man in good health.

The chain links TRBV2 to TRBJ1-3, with a possible D match to TRBD1 (6 bases). CDR1 SNHLY and CDR2 FYNNEI come from the germline V gene. The CDR3 covers 16 residues. V lost 1 base and J lost 0, with 10 bases in between. CDR3 residues: CASSEERGSSGNTIYF. In nucleotides, the CDR3 is TGTGCCAGCAGTGAAGAAAGGGGGAGCTCTGGAAACACCATATATTTT.

The chain combines TRBV5-1 with TRBJ1-2; 10 bases match TRBD1. This CDR3 contains 14 residues. Germline V lookup: CDR1 SGHRS, CDR2 YFSETQ. The J segment lost 6 bases and the V segment lost 4 bases, leaving 6 bases of the junction unmatched. The CDR3 here is CASSQSGTGDGYTF. For the CDR3, the DNA is TGCGCCAGCAGCCAGAGCGGGACAGGGGATGGCTACACCTTC.

The chain employs TRBV27 and TRBJ2-7, with 8 positions matching TRBD2. The V gene end was trimmed by 6 bases and the J gene end by 6 bases; junction bases not matched to a gene: 7. The CDR3 has 13 residues. The germline CDR1 and CDR2 sequences are MNHEY and SMNVEV (reference sequence). The CDR3 loop is CASSPGTRGEQYF. CDR3 DNA sequence: TGTGCCAGCAGCCCCGGGACTAGGGGCGAGCAGTACTTC.

This chain connects TRBV7-2 to TRBJ2-2; 13 bases are shared with TRBD2. This CDR3 spans 16 amino acids. The V segment lost 3 bases and the J segment 6 bases; nucleotides outside the gene matches: 4. The germline CDR1 and CDR2 sequences are SGHTA and FQGNSA. For the CDR3, the DNA is TGTGCCAGCAGCTTTGAACTAGCGGGAGGGTCCGGGGAGCTGTTTTTT. Translation: CASSFELAGGSGELFF.

The rearrangement uses TRBV28 and TRBJ1-2; 7 bases line up with TRBD1. This CDR3 spans 12 amino acids. Germline CDR1 is MDHEN and CDR2 is SYDVKM. V trimming: 7 bases; J trimming: 7 bases; junction bases outside the gene matches: 6. CDR3 sequence: CASTTTGLGYTF. The CDR3 coding sequence is TGTGCCAGCACCACGACAGGGCTTGGCTACACCTTC.

This chain links TRBV4-1 with TRBJ1-3; tentative D call: TRBD1 (6 bases). The CDR3 runs to 16 residues. Germline CDR1 reads MGHRA; CDR2 reads YSYEKL. V was pared by 1 base and J by 4 bases, with 14 bases between. CDR3 region: CASSQAPWTAGNTIYF. The DNA of the CDR3 is TGCGCCAGCAGCCAAGCCCCCTGGACAGCAGGAAACACCATATATTTT.

This sequence joins TRBV6-5 and TRBJ2-2; 11 bases map to TRBD1. Trimming cost V 4 bases and J 5 bases; bases outside gene matches: 6. Germline CDR1 MNHEY, CDR2 SVGAGI. The CDR3 runs to 16 residues. CDR3 residues: CASSSGTGGGTGELFF. CDR3 nucleotide sequence: TGTGCCAGCAGTTCCGGGACAGGGGGTGGTACCGGGGAGCTGTTTTTT.

The CDR3 spells CASSVDGREQYF. Written as DNA, the CDR3 is TGTGCCAGCAGTGTGGACGGTCGGGAGCAGTACTTC. V gene TRBV2 combines with J gene TRBJ2-7; D is unclear. V was cut by 4 bases and J by 7 bases, with 11 bases left in between. Germline V gene data show CDR1 as SNHLY and CDR2 as FYNNEI. CDR3 length: 12 amino acids.

Concerning this clone: Other nucleotide sequences in the sample specify the same CDR3. The chain employs TRBV6-5 and TRBJ1-5, with TRBD1 as a possible D gene (5 bases). CDR1 MNHEY and CDR2 SVGAGI come from the germline V gene. Trimming left V 1 base short and J 7 bases short, with 8 bases between. The CDR3 spans 13 residues. CDR3 in amino acids: CASSYYGGQPQHF. In nucleotides, the CDR3 is TGTGCCAGCAGTTACTACGGGGGGCAGCCCCAGCATTTT.

This sequence joins TRBV19 and TRBJ2-2, with 7 bases identical to TRBD1. The CDR3 contains 14 residues. V lost 6 bases and J lost 5; bases outside the gene matches: 6. CDR1 and CDR2 from the germline V gene are LNHDA and SQIVND (reference sequence). The DNA for the CDR3 is TGTGCCAGTAGAGGGACAGTAAGGACCGGGGAGCTGTTTTTT. It is translated as CASRGTVRTGELFF.

In DNA form, the CDR3 reads TGCGCCAGCAGCTTGGCCGACAGGGAGTATGACGAGCAGTACTTC. Its protein is CASSLADREYDEQYF. The rearrangement links TRBV5-1 to TRBJ2-7, with 7 bases aligning to TRBD1. The germline gives CDR1 SGHRS, CDR2 YFSETQ. The CDR3 length is 15 residues. After removal of 0 bases from V and 5 bases from J, the junction contained 8 bases not matched to a gene.

The rearrangement uses TRBV19 and TRBJ2-2; TRBD2 matches at 7 bases. Germline V CDR1 and CDR2: LNHDA, SQIVND (reference sequence). J lost 2 bases, V lost 6 bases, and 6 bases had no gene match. This CDR3 region has 15 residues. CDR3 loop: CASSSGAANTGELFF. The CDR3 coding sequence is TGTGCCAGTAGCAGCGGGGCAGCAAACACCGGGGAGCTGTTTTTT.

The rearrangement uses TRBV5-1 and TRBJ2-3; maybe TRBD2 (5 bases). V was shortened by 0 bases and J by 3 bases, with 11 bases between the two germline ends. The CDR3 has 15 amino acids. Germline lookup yields CDR1 SGHRS and CDR2 YFSETQ. CDR3: CASSLEASITDTQYF. CDR3 nucleotides: TGCGCCAGCAGCTTGGAAGCTAGCATAACAGATACGCAGTATTTT.

The chain carries TRBV5-1 and TRBJ2-4; either TRBD1 or TRBD2 may fit D (5 bases each). The length of the CDR3 is 17 residues. Germline values: CDR1 SGHRS, CDR2 YFSETQ. V was shortened by 7 bases and J by 4 bases, with 24 bases between the two germline ends. CDR3 protein: CASARIQGISGKNIQYF. The CDR3 region has the DNA TGCGCCAGCGCCCGAATCCAGGGCATCAGCGGAAAAAACATTCAGTACTTC.

The chain links TRBV2 to TRBJ2-3, with D unclear. The ends were cut back, 8 bases at V and 5 bases at J, with 11 bases in the middle. CDR1 and CDR2 (germline): SNHLY, FYNNEI. The length of the CDR3 is 12 residues. This CDR3 is CASARSGDTQYF. The DNA of the CDR3 is TGTGCCAGCGCCCGGTCCGGAGATACGCAGTATTTT.

A word on this clone: The same CDR3 also results from other DNA sequences found in this sample. V is TRBV7-3 and J is TRBJ2-3; 7 bases line up with TRBD1. Germline loops: CDR1 SGHTA, CDR2 FQGTGA. The CDR3 sequence is 15 residues long. Trimming removed 3 bases from V and 0 bases from J; junction bases left unmatched: 3. The CDR3 DNA reads as TGTGCCAGCAGCTTGAGAGGGGGCAGCACAGATACGCAGTATTTT. Encoded protein: CASSLRGGSTDTQYF.

The gene calls are TRBV5-1 and TRBJ2-7, with TRBD2 as a possible D gene (6 bases). With 1 base removed from V and 1 base from J, the gap between germline ends came to 12 bases. Per germline, CDR1 SGHRS and CDR2 YFSETQ. The CDR3 loop spans 15 amino acids. The CDR3 spells CASSLLREVSYEQYF. CDR3 coding DNA: TGCGCCAGCAGCTTGCTCAGGGAGGTGTCCTACGAGCAGTACTTC. Looking up the rest from reference TRBV5-1 and TRBJ2-7 gives the full variable domain: KAGVTQTPRYLIKTRGQQVTLSCSPISGHRSVSWYQQTPGQGLQFLFEYFSETQRNKGNFPGRFSGRQFSNSRSEMNVSTLELGDSALYLCASSLLREVSYEQYFGPGTRLTVT.

The chain couples TRBV5-5 to TRBJ2-7, with D possibly being TRBD2 (6 bases). This CDR3 has 14 residues. Trimming pared 5 bases from V and 3 bases from J, leaving 15 bases between. CDR1 is SGHKS and CDR2 is YYEKEE in the germline V gene (reference sequence). The chain's CDR3 is CASSMEGFIYEQYF. CDR3 sequence (DNA): TGTGCCAGCAGTATGGAGGGATTTATCTACGAGCAGTACTTC.

The CDR3 loop is CASSPPGTRNQPQHF. The CDR3 nucleotides are TGTGCCAGCAGCCCCCCCGGGACGCGCAATCAGCCCCAGCATTTT. The V gene is TRBV7-2, the J gene TRBJ1-5; weak D call: TRBD1 (5 bases). CDR1 and CDR2 from the germline V gene are SGHTA and FQGNSA. V lost 5 bases, J lost 2 bases, and 13 bases lay in between. CDR3 length equals 15 residues. The full variable domain, its missing parts supplied by reference TRBV7-2 and TRBJ1-5, is GAGVSQSPSNKVTEKGKDVELRCDPISGHTALYWYRQSLGQGLEFLIYFQGNSAPDKSGLPSDRFSAERTGGSVSTLTIQRTQQEDSAVYLCASSPPGTRNQPQHFGDGTRLSIL.

The chain links TRBV7-2 to TRBJ2-7; D is perhaps TRBD2 (5 bases). CDR1 SGHTA and CDR2 FQGNSA come from the germline V gene. The CDR3 loop spans 14 amino acids. V lost 1 base and J lost 2, with 9 bases in between. The CDR3 protein is CASSLDEGPYEQYF. Written as DNA, the CDR3 is TGTGCCAGCAGCTTAGATGAGGGCCCCTACGAGCAGTACTTC.

This clone was counted only a few times. This chain joins TRBV6-6 and TRBJ2-7; 7 bases are shared with TRBD1. This CDR3 region has 16 residues. The V gene's germline CDR1 is MNHNY and CDR2 SVGAGI (reference sequence). The V and J ends lost 7 bases and 2 bases, in that order; junction bases with no gene match: 14. The CDR3 nucleotides are TGTGCCAGCAATATTGGGCACAACAGGGGTACCTACGAGCAGTACTTC. This translates into CASNIGHNRGTYEQYF.

V usage is TRBV18 and J usage is TRBJ2-3, with TRBD1 identical over 10 bases. V lost 3 bases and J lost 2; bases outside the gene matches: 2. The germline CDR1 and CDR2 sequences are KGHSH and LQKENI. The CDR3 sequence is 15 residues long. In DNA form, the CDR3 reads TGTGCCAGCTCACCGGGACAGGGGCACACAGATACGCAGTATTTT. This encodes CASSPGQGHTDTQYF.

V usage is TRBV6-5 and J usage is TRBJ1-4, with D possibly TRBD1 on 6 matching bases. V was cut by 6 bases and J by 7 bases, with 15 bases left in between. CDR1 MNHEY and CDR2 SVGAGI come from the germline V gene. This CDR3 is built from 14 residues. DNA for the CDR3: TGTGCCAGCAGACAAGGGGGGGCTGGTGAAAAACTGTTTTTT. Translated: CASRQGGAGEKLFF.

Points on this clone: Distinct nucleotide sequences in the sample also encode this CDR3. This rearrangement joins TRBV10-3 to TRBJ1-5; D call uncertain. The V end was cut by 3 bases, the J end by 1 base, with 1 base between. Germline values: CDR1 ENHRY, CDR2 SYGVKD. The length of the CDR3 is 12 residues. The CDR3 DNA reads TGTGCCATCAGTGACAGCAATCAGCCCCAGCATTTT. Translated, it gives CAISDSNQPQHF.

This clone was counted once. The J gene is TRBJ2-7, the V gene TRBV6-5, with 7 bases fitting TRBD1. With 5 bases clipped from V and 0 bases from J, the junction kept 7 bases outside the gene matches. The CDR3 spans 15 residues. CDR1 and CDR2 from the germline V gene are MNHEY and SVGAGI. This chain's CDR3 is CASSAETGASYEQYF. Here the CDR3 DNA reads TGTGCCAGCAGTGCTGAAACAGGGGCCTCCTACGAGCAGTACTTC.

This chain connects TRBV20-1 to TRBJ2-7; D unclear. The CDR3 spans 11 residues. With 3 bases removed from V and 5 bases from J, the gap between germline ends came to 8 bases. Germline V CDR1 and CDR2: DFQATT, SNEGSKA (reference sequence). CDR3 sequence (DNA): TGCAGTGCTAGGGTACTTCACGAGCAGTACTTC. Protein product: CSARVLHEQYF.

The chain joins TRBV29-1 to TRBJ1-1; the D is unclear. Per the germline V gene, CDR1 is SQVTM and CDR2 is ANQGSEA. Trimming removed 4 bases from V and 3 bases from J, with 12 bases in between. The CDR3 contains 13 residues. The CDR3 nucleotides read TGCAGCGTTGTAAGTAAGACTTACACTGAAGCTTTCTTT. As protein: CSVVSKTYTEAFF.

The chain is built from TRBV5-1 and TRBJ2-4; 10 bases map to TRBD1. This CDR3 spans 18 amino acids. Trimming at V came to 3 bases and at J to 3 bases, leaving 12 bases not matched to a gene. Germline V gene data show CDR1 as SGHRS and CDR2 as YFSETQ. The CDR3 region has the DNA TGCGCCAGCAGCTCCGACCCGGGACAGGGGAAGGGCAAAAACATTCAGTACTTC. Amino acid sequence: CASSSDPGQGKGKNIQYF.